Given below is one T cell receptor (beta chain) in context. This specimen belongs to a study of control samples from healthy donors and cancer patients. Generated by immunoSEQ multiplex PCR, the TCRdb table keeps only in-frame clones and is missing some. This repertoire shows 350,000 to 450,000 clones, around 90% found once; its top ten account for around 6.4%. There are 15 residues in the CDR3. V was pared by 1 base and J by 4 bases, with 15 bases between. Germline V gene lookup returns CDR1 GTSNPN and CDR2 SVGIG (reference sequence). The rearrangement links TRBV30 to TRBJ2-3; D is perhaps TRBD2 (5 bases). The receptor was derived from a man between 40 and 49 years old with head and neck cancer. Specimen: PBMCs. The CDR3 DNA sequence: TGTGCCTGGAGTGCCCGGAGAGGAGGCCCAGATACGCAGTATTTT. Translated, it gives CAWSARRGGPDTQYF.